Shown below are 5 T cell receptor beta chains from a single sample sequenced in a study of Ad26.COV2.S vaccination and SARS-CoV-2 variants. This sample's treatment: around 19 received Ad26.COV2.S at low or high dose, single or two shots; several received placebo; per-sample allocation not given. The samples date from day 63 after the first vaccine or placebo injection. TCRdb keeps only in-frame clones here, not all; method: immunoSEQ multiplex PCR. The table has about 350,000 clones, about 86% seen once. The sample in question was peripheral blood, obtained in a trial of Ad26.COV2.S vaccine versus placebo. The origin of the receptors is a person aged 18-60 years who received the Ad26.COV2.S COVID-19 vaccine or a placebo.

The chain joins TRBV27 to TRBJ1-4; D is unclear. The CDR3 is 12 residues long. The germline gives CDR1 MNHEY, CDR2 SMNVEV (reference sequence). The CDR3 DNA follows: TGTGGGGTTGGAGGGCGTAATGAAAAACTGTTTTTT. Translating it yields CGVGGRNEKLFF.

Here the CDR3 reads CASIRNTEAFF. The DNA of the CDR3 is TGTGCCAGCATAAGGAACACTGAAGCTTTCTTT. The chain combines TRBV4-2 with TRBJ1-1; D is ambiguous. The CDR3 is made up of 11 amino acids. Germline V gene lookup returns CDR1 LGHNA and CDR2 YNFKEQ. The V end was cut by 7 bases, the J end by 1 base, with 4 bases between.

The chain links TRBV7-9 to TRBJ1-2; no reliable D call. The V and J ends lost 0 bases and 4 bases respectively, with 12 bases between them. The CDR3 runs to 15 residues. Germline V gene sequence: CDR1 SEHNR, CDR2 FQNEAQ (reference sequence). This CDR3 is CASSLAQAEVYGYTF. The CDR3 DNA reads TGTGCCAGCAGCTTAGCGCAGGCTGAGGTCTATGGCTACACCTTC. Supplemented by reference TRBV7-9 and TRBJ1-2, the full variable domain reads DTGVSQNPRHKITKRGQNVTFRCDPISEHNRLYWYRQTLGQGPEFLTYFQNEAQLEKSRLLSDRFSAERPKGSFSTLEIQRTEQGDSAMYLCASSLAQAEVYGYTFGSGTRLTVV.

The table lists this clone with a few counts. The V call is TRBV7-9, the J call TRBJ2-7; the D gene is possibly TRBD2 (5 bases). V lost 8 bases, J lost 0 bases, and 17 bases lay in between. CDR3 size: 15 residues. The germline gives CDR1 SEHNR, CDR2 FQNEAQ (reference sequence). Here the CDR3 DNA reads TGTGCCAGCGGAGCGGCGGTCACCACCTCCTACGAGCAGTACTTC. It encodes CASGAAVTTSYEQYF. The full variable domain, rest sourced from reference TRBV7-9 and TRBJ2-7, is DTGVSQNPRHKITKRGQNVTFRCDPISEHNRLYWYRQTLGQGPEFLTYFQNEAQLEKSRLLSDRFSAERPKGSFSTLEIQRTEQGDSAMYLCASGAAVTTSYEQYFGPGTRLTVT.

This chain links TRBV6-1 with TRBJ1-1, with D possibly matching TRBD1 (5 bases). This CDR3 spans 18 amino acids. V was shortened by 0 bases and J by 11 bases, with 28 bases between the two germline ends. Germline V gene data show CDR1 as MNHNS and CDR2 as SASEGT. CDR3 residues: CASSEAMAIRFGGVGAFF. The CDR3 DNA follows: TGTGCCAGCAGTGAAGCTATGGCAATCAGATTTGGGGGGGTCGGGGCTTTCTTT.